Listed below are T cell receptor beta chains from one sample, sequenced in a study of cytomegalovirus exposure and HLA in healthy donors. Profiling relied on immunoSEQ multiplex PCR, and the TCRdb table lists in-frame clones only, not all of them. The repertoire includes tens of thousands of clones, roughly 90% of them detected once, and roughly 3% sits in the top ten. The sample taken for sequencing was PBMCs. The receptors here all came from a woman under 30 in good health and CMV-seronegative. Both conserved end residues are part of each CDR3. Fields, in order: J gene, clone size, V gene, D gene, CDR3 length, CDR3 DNA, CDR3 protein. A D gene is named only where the DNA matches it firmly. Clone size appears in some rows only: once, few, many, or a class for an expanded clone.

TRBJ2-2	.	TRBV6-4	.	14	TGTGCCAGCAGTGACTCGCCTAGCACCGGGGAGCTGTTTTTT	CASSDSPSTGELFF
TRBJ1-2	.	TRBV9	.	12	TGTGCCAGCAGCGTAGGCTCTGGCGGCTACACCTTC	CASSVGSGGYTF
TRBJ2-7	.	TRBV7-9	.	12	TGTTCCAGCAGCTACAGGAACAGCGAGCAGTACTTC	CSSSYRNSEQYF
TRBJ2-1	.	TRBV28	.	15	TGTGCCAGCAGTTTTTCGGCAGGAAATGTATATGAGCAGTTCTTC	CASSFSAGNVYEQFF
TRBJ2-2	few	TRBV6-4	TRBD2	17	TGTGCCAGCAGTGACTACGTGGGAGGGCTCGGGACCGGGGAGCTGTTTTTT	CASSDYVGGLGTGELFF
TRBJ2-2	.	TRBV19	.	15	TGTGCCAGTAGTGGGGCAGGGGCGAACACCGGGGAGCTGTTTTTT	CASSGAGANTGELFF
TRBJ2-7	.	TRBV27	.	18	TGTGCCAGCAGTTTTTCAAACCCTCGACAGCTTAGCTCCTACGAGCAGTACTTC	CASSFSNPRQLSSYEQYF
TRBJ2-5	.	TRBV7-3	.	15	TGTGCCAGCAGCTTATCCAGGGCTACCGCGGAGACCCAGTACTTC	CASSLSRATAETQYF
TRBJ1-3	.	TRBV2	TRBD1	13	TGTGCCAGCAGGACAGGGGGTGGAAACACCATATATTTT	CASRTGGGNTIYF
TRBJ1-2	.	TRBV2	TRBD1	16	TGTGCCACCCTGAACAGTGGGACAGGGATGGACTATGGCTACACCTTC	CATLNSGTGMDYGYTF
TRBJ2-1	.	TRBV28	TRBD2	17	TGTGCCAGCAGTCCACCTTCCGGGACTAGCGGGAGCAATGAGCAGTTCTTC	CASSPPSGTSGSNEQFF
TRBJ1-4	.	TRBV28	TRBD1	15	TGTGCCAGCAGTTTAGGAGGGGACAGGGGTGAAAAACTGTTTTTT	CASSLGGDRGEKLFF
TRBJ2-5	.	TRBV7-7	TRBD1	14	TGTGCTAGCAGCGCGACAGGGGCTAGGGAGACCCAGTACTTC	CASSATGARETQYF
TRBJ2-2	.	TRBV25-1	.	13	TGTGCCAGCAGTGAACAGGGATTCGGGGAGCTGTTTTTT	CASSEQGFGELFF
TRBJ2-1	.	TRBV5-1	TRBD2	16	TGCGCCAGCAGCGAACCGACTAGCGGGACCTACAATGAGCAGTTCTTC	CASSEPTSGTYNEQFF
TRBJ2-4	.	TRBV7-2	.	13	TGTGCCAGCAGCTTCGGACAACGGGACATTCAGTACTTC	CASSFGQRDIQYF
TRBJ2-7	.	TRBV28	TRBD2	16	TGTGCCAGCAGATGGAGGACTAGCGCAATCTCCTACGAGCAGTACTTC	CASRWRTSAISYEQYF
TRBJ2-7	.	TRBV5-3	TRBD2	20	TGTGCCAGAAGCCAGATAAAAGGGACTAGCGGGAGGGACGAGCTCTACGAGCAGTACTTC	CARSQIKGTSGRDELYEQYF
TRBJ2-7	once	TRBV7-9	.	13	TGTGCCAGCAGCTTATCCCCCCTCGACGAGCAGTACTTC	CASSLSPLDEQYF
TRBJ2-6	.	TRBV28	TRBD1	18	TGTGCCAGCAGTGTCGGGGGGACAGGGGGCTCTGGGGCCAACGTCCTGACTTTC	CASSVGGTGGSGANVLTF
TRBJ1-5	.	TRBV28	.	13	TGTGCCAGCACCCCCGGACAGACCGACCGTTTTTTCTTC	CASTPGQTDRFFF
TRBJ1-2	.	TRBV28	TRBD1	14	TGTGCCAGCAGTACTGGACAGGGATACTATGGCTACACCTTC	CASSTGQGYYGYTF
TRBJ2-7	.	TRBV5-1	TRBD1	15	TGCGCCAGCAGCTTCGAGGGGGCCCCCCTCTACGAGCAGTACTTC	CASSFEGAPLYEQYF
TRBJ1-2	once	TRBV19	TRBD1	15	TGTGCCAGTAGTACCATGGACAGGGGGAAGTATGGCTACACCTTC	CASSTMDRGKYGYTF
TRBJ2-1	.	TRBV9	TRBD2	18	TGTGCCAGCAGCTTCAATCTCCCGGGACTAGCGGTGTACAATGAGCAGTTCTTC	CASSFNLPGLAVYNEQFF
TRBJ2-4	.	TRBV5-1	.	15	TGCGCCAGCAGCCCGGACAGCCCCAGGTGGAACATTCAGTACTTC	CASSPDSPRWNIQYF
TRBJ2-7	once	TRBV15	TRBD1	18	TGTGCCACCAGCACCACGACAGGGGGCGCAGGGTCCCCCTACGAGCAGTACTTC	CATSTTTGGAGSPYEQYF
TRBJ2-4	.	TRBV6-1	TRBD2	16	TGTGCCAGCAGTGAGGACAGTCTAGCGGGATTAGACATTCAGTACTTC	CASSEDSLAGLDIQYF
TRBJ1-2	.	TRBV28	.	13	TGTGCCAGCAGCCTTCTCCCGGTGGCAGGGGACACCTTC	CASSLLPVAGDTF
TRBJ1-5	.	TRBV28	.	16	TGTGCCAGCAGTCCCCCGACAGGCGGGACTGGGGGGGCCCAGCATTTT	CASSPPTGGTGGAQHF
TRBJ1-5	.	TRBV28	TRBD1	16	TGTGCCAGCAGCCCAGGTGGACAGGGAAGCAATCAGCCCCAGCATTTT	CASSPGGQGSNQPQHF
TRBJ2-3	.	TRBV6-4	.	14	TGTGCCAGCAGTGACAGGGGGATCACAGATACGCAGTATTTT	CASSDRGITDTQYF
TRBJ2-7	.	TRBV11-2	TRBD2	17	TGTGCCAGCAGCCCCTACACCTCTAGCGGGAGGTCTTACGAGCAGTACTTC	CASSPYTSSGRSYEQYF
TRBJ2-4	.	TRBV10-1	.	17	TGCGCCAGCAGCCAAAGGAAGGGGGGGTTAGACAAAAACATTCAGTACTTC	CASSQRKGGLDKNIQYF
TRBJ2-1	.	TRBV10-2	TRBD1	16	TGCGCCAGCAGTGGTGGCGACAGGGCGGTGGACAATGAGCAGTTCTTC	CASSGGDRAVDNEQFF
TRBJ2-2	.	TRBV5-4	.	16	TGTGCCAGCAGCTTGCGGGGGAAACCTGGCTCCGGGGAGCTGTTTTTT	CASSLRGKPGSGELFF
TRBJ2-7	.	TRBV6-1	.	14	TGTGCCAGCAGTTTCGGAGGGCTCTCCTGGGAGCAGTACTTC	CASSFGGLSWEQYF
TRBJ2-1	.	TRBV4-1	TRBD2	15	TGCGCCAGCAGCCAGGGGAGGGAGGGCCGCGGTGAGCAGTTCTTC	CASSQGREGRGEQFF
TRBJ1-1	.	TRBV11-3	TRBD1	15	TGTGCCAGCAGCTCCAGGGGGACGCCTGCGACTGAAGCTTTCTTT	CASSSRGTPATEAFF
TRBJ2-3	once	TRBV19	TRBD1	14	TGTGCCAGTAGGAAATCAGGGGGCCAAGATACGCAGTATTTT	CASRKSGGQDTQYF
TRBJ2-2	once	TRBV28	TRBD2	14	TGTGCCAGCAGGACCCCGCGAGGCGGGGGAGAGCTGTTTTTT	CASRTPRGGGELFF
TRBJ1-1	.	TRBV5-1	.	14	TGCGCCAGCAGCTCAAGGACAGAGAACACTGAAGCTTTCTTT	CASSSRTENTEAFF
TRBJ1-1	.	TRBV7-8	TRBD1	14	TGTGCCAGCAGCAGAGGGGGCCTGAACACTGAAGCTTTCTTT	CASSRGGLNTEAFF
TRBJ1-2	.	TRBV6-6	.	15	TGTGCCAGCAGTTACGTCCCAGGGGAGGGTTATGGCTACACCTTC	CASSYVPGEGYGYTF
TRBJ2-7	.	TRBV28	TRBD1	17	TGTGCCAGCAGTTCCCCCCGAACCGGGACAGGGTATGACGAGCAGTACTTC	CASSSPRTGTGYDEQYF
TRBJ1-1	.	TRBV7-9	.	13	TGTTCCAGCAGCTTCCTCAGTCTCCCAGAAGCTTTCTTT	CSSSFLSLPEAFF
TRBJ1-1	.	TRBV9	TRBD1	15	TGTGCCAGCAGCGGTAGGACAGGGGGCGACACTGAAGCTTTCTTT	CASSGRTGGDTEAFF
TRBJ2-1	.	TRBV7-3	.	16	TGTGCCAGCAGCCGGACTGGGCAGGGGGGCTACAATGAGCAGTTCTTC	CASSRTGQGGYNEQFF
TRBJ2-3	once	TRBV28	TRBD1	18	TGTGCCAGCAGTTTTACGGTCCGGGACAGGGGTACAACAGATACGCAGTATTTT	CASSFTVRDRGTTDTQYF
TRBJ1-1	.	TRBV9	.	15	TGTGCCAGCAGCGTCCAACCGGGACAGAACACTGAAGCTTTCTTT	CASSVQPGQNTEAFF
TRBJ2-7	.	TRBV11-1	.	14	TGTGCCAGCAGCCGGGGGGCCCCGGCCCACGAGCAGTACTTC	CASSRGAPAHEQYF
TRBJ1-2	.	TRBV2	.	15	TGTGCCAGCAGTGAGCGGGACGGCACTTACTATGGCTACACCTTC	CASSERDGTYYGYTF
TRBJ1-3	.	TRBV18	.	15	TGTGCCAGCTCACCAAGGACAGACTCTGGAAACACCATATATTTT	CASSPRTDSGNTIYF
TRBJ2-5	once	TRBV7-2	.	13	TGTGCCAGCAGCTTAGGTCGTCAAGAGACCCAGTACTTC	CASSLGRQETQYF
TRBJ2-1	.	TRBV28	TRBD2	18	TGTGCCAGCCCCCCCGCTAGCGGGGTCCGGGACTCCTACAATGAGCAGTTCTTC	CASPPASGVRDSYNEQFF
TRBJ1-2	.	TRBV28	TRBD1	17	TGTGCCAGCAGTTTGCCGGACAGGGCGGTCATAAGCTATGGCTACACCTTC	CASSLPDRAVISYGYTF
TRBJ2-5	.	TRBV28	.	14	TGTGCCAGCAGTTTTAATGGGAGAAAAGAGACCCAGTACTTC	CASSFNGRKETQYF
TRBJ2-7	.	TRBV11-2	.	15	TGTGCCAGCAGCTTAGCCCAGGGGCCCTCCTACGAGCAGTACTTC	CASSLAQGPSYEQYF
TRBJ1-5	.	TRBV28	TRBD1	15	TGTGCCAGCAGTTTCCTGGACAGGGGGTATCAGCCCCAGCATTTT	CASSFLDRGYQPQHF
TRBJ1-2	.	TRBV7-2	TRBD1	13	TGTGCCAGCAGCTTAGACAGGGGCTATGGCTACACCTTC	CASSLDRGYGYTF